The 3 T cell receptor beta chains below were found in one sample sequenced in a study of blood T cell repertoires in COVID-19. Assay: immunoSEQ multiplex PCR; the TCRdb copy retains only in-frame clones and omits some. The data show 85,000 to 100,000 clones, around 81% seen once. Sequencing was done on a sample of peripheral blood. All receptors derive from a man in his forties or fifties who had recovered from COVID-19.

This chain links TRBV19 with TRBJ2-1, with 9 bases identical to TRBD1. The V gene end was trimmed by 5 bases and the J gene end by 7 bases; junction bases not matched to a gene: 6. Germline CDR1 reads LNHDA; CDR2 reads SQIVND (reference sequence). This CDR3 region has 14 residues. The DNA of the CDR3 is TGTGCCAGTAGTCTTGACAGGGGGGCGAATGAGCAGTTCTTC. The encoded protein is CASSLDRGANEQFF.

The chain is built from TRBV2 and TRBJ2-7; tentative D call: TRBD1 (6 bases). V lost 6 bases and J lost 3, with 12 bases in between. Germline loops: CDR1 SNHLY, CDR2 FYNNEI. This CDR3 spans 13 amino acids. The CDR3 loop reads CASRGTRDYEQYF. CDR3 sequence (DNA): TGTGCCAGCAGGGGGACACGCGACTACGAGCAGTACTTC.

This clone was seen once. The chain is built from TRBV6-5 and TRBJ1-1; the D gene is possibly TRBD1 (6 bases). From germline, CDR1 is MNHEY and CDR2 SVGAGI. CDR3 length equals 15 residues. V shed 3 bases and J shed 0 bases, with 11 bases lying between them. The CDR3 coding sequence is TGTGCCAGCAGTTATATCACAGGGTTGAACACTGAAGCTTTCTTT. Translation gives CASSYITGLNTEAFF.